These T cell receptor beta chains were read from a single sample in a study of T cell responses to AZD1222 COVID-19 vaccine. TCRdb keeps only in-frame clones here, not all; method: immunoSEQ multiplex PCR. The sample has 150,000 to 200,000 clones, approximately 94% seen once. Sequences were derived from peripheral blood, sampled 28 days after the second AZD1222 dose. The receptors derive from an adult who received the AZD1222 COVID-19 vaccine. Both conserved end residues are part of each CDR3. A D gene is named only where the DNA matches it firmly. Size tells how often a clone was seen (once, few, many) or the class of an expanded clone, and some rows leave it out.

>TRBV4-1|.|TRBJ2-7|.
TGCGCCAGCAGCCAAGGGACACTTAGCACCTACGAGCAGTACTTC
CASSQGTLSTYEQYF
>TRBV5-1|.|TRBJ2-5|.
TGCGCCAGCAGCTTACAAGAGACCCAGTACTTC
CASSLQETQYF
>TRBV7-6|TRBD1|TRBJ1-6|.
TGTGCCAGCAGCCTCGGACAGGGGCTAAATTCACCCCTCCACTTT
CASSLGQGLNSPLHF
>TRBV10-3|.|TRBJ1-5|.
TGTGCCATCAGTGAGTCCTCGGGGGGGAATCAGCCCCAGCATTTT
CAISESSGGNQPQHF
>TRBV12-3/TRBV12-4|.|TRBJ2-7|once
TGTGCCAGCAGCGGCAGGGGGGGTTACGAGCAGTACTTC
CASSGRGGYEQYF
>TRBV18|.|TRBJ2-7|few
TGTGCCAGCTCAGCCGGACGGGCCTACGAGCAGTACTTC
CASSAGRAYEQYF
>TRBV21-1|.|TRBJ2-5|.
TGTGCCAGCAGCAAAAATGGGGGACCTTTAGGGTTGCCGACCCAAGAGACCCAGTACTTC
CASSKNGGPLGLPTQETQYF
>TRBV5-4|.|TRBJ1-1|.
TGTGCCAGCAGCTTGGTTCGCGGGGGTGAAGCTTTCTTT
CASSLVRGGEAFF
>TRBV14|.|TRBJ1-1|.
TGTGCCAGCAGCCAAGGGACAGCTAAACGGGCTTTCTTT
CASSQGTAKRAFF
>TRBV27|.|TRBJ1-2|.
TGTGCCAGCAGTTTAATGAGGAACTATGGCTACACCTTC
CASSLMRNYGYTF